The present entry profiles one T cell receptor beta chain with its context. Its specificity is unknown. This sample was included in a study of monozygotic twins with inflammatory bowel disease. Study-level findings and limits: With inverse Simpson as the measure, TCRbeta diversity was lower in IBD patients than in healthy co-twins. Backing was not found for a single strong signal or clonotype associated with IBD. Reduced clonotype sharing with other individuals was observed in IBD patients relative to healthy twins, especially with disease activity.

Reprocessing the 5' RACE reads, TCRdb reports a single entry for every CDR3 protein and omits DNA. The repertoire table contains approximately 140,000 distinct CDR3 sequences. CDR1 and CDR2 (germline): LGHNT, FRNRAP. The CDR3 is 18 residues long. The clonotype comes from a human donor with ulcerative colitis or Crohn's disease, or a healthy co-twin of an affected twin (not recorded which). Sequenced material: blood. The V and J genes are TRBV12-5 and TRBJ2-3; without DNA, the TCRdb call of TRBD1 cannot be checked. CDR3 region: CASGFIRDGTGGTDTQYF.